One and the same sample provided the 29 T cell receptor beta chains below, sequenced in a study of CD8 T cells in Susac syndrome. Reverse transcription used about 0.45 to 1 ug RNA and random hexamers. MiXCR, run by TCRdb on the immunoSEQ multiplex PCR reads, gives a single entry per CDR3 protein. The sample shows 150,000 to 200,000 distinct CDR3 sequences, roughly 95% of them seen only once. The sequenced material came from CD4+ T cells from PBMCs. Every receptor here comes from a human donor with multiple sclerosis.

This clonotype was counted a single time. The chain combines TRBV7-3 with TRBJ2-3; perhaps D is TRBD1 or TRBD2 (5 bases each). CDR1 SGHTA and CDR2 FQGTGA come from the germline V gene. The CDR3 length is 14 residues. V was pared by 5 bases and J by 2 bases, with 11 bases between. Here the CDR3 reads CASSAPGTTDTQYF. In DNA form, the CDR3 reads TGTGCCAGCAGCGCTCCAGGGACCACAGATACGCAGTATTTT.

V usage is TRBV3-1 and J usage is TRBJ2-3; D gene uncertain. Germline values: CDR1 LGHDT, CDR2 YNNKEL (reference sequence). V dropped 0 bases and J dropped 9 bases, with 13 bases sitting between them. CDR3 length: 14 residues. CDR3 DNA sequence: TGTGCCAGCAGCCAAGAGGGTGTGAGTGGAACGCAGTATTTT. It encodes CASSQEGVSGTQYF.

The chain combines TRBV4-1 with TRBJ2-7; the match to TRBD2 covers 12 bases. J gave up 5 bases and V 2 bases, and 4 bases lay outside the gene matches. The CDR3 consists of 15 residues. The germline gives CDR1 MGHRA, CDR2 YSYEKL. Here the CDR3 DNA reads TGCGCCAGCAGCCAACTAGCGGGAGGGATGCACGAGCAGTACTTC. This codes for CASSQLAGGMHEQYF.

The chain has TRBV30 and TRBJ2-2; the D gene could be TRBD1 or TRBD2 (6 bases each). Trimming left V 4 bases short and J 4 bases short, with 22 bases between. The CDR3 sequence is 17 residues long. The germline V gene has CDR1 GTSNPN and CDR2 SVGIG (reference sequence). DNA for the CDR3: TGTGCCTGGAAAGTCTACGGGGGCTGGAGGTCCACCGGGGAGCTGTTTTTT. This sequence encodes CAWKVYGGWRSTGELFF.

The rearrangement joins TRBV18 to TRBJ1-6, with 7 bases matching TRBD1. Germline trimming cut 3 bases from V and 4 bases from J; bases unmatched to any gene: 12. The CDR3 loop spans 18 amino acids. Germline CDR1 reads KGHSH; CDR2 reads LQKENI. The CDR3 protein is CASSPVAETGSYNSPLHF. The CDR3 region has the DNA TGTGCCAGCTCACCGGTTGCTGAGACAGGGAGTTATAATTCACCCCTCCACTTT.

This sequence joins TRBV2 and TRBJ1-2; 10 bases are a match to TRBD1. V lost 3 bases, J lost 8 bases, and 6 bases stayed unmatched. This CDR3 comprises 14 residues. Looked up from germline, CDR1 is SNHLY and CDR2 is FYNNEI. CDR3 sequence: CASSDWDRGGGYTF. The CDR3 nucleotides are TGTGCCAGCAGTGACTGGGACAGGGGAGGAGGCTACACCTTC.

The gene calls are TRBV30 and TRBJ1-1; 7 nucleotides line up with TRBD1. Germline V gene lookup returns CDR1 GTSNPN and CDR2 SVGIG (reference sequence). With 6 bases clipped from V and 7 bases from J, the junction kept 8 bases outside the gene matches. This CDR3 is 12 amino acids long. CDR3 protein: CACSQGGLEAFF. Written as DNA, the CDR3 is TGTGCCTGTTCCCAGGGGGGACTTGAAGCTTTCTTT.

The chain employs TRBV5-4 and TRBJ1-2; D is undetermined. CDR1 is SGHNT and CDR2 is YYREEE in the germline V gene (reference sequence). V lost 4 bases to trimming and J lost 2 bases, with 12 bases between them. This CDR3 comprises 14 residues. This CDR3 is CASSGGRRNYGYTF. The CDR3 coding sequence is TGTGCCAGCAGCGGTGGCAGGAGGAACTATGGCTACACCTTC.

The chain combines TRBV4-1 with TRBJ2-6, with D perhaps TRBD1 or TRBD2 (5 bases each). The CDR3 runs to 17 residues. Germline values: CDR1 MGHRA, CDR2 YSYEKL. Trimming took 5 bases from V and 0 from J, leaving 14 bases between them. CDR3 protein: CASSSPGRISGANVLTF. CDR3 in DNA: TGCGCCAGCAGCTCCCCGGGACGGATCTCTGGGGCCAACGTCCTGACTTTC.

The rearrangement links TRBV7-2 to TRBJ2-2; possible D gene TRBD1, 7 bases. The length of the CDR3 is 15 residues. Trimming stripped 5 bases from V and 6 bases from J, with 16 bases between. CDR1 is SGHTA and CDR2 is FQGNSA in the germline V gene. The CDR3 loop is CASSLVTGEAGELFF. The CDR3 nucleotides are TGTGCCAGCAGCCTCGTAACAGGGGAGGCCGGGGAGCTGTTTTTT.

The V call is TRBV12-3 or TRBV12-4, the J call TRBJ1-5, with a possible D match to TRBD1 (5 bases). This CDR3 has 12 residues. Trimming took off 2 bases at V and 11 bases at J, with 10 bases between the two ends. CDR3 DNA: TGTGCCAGCAGTTTATGGCGGGGGGCCCAGCATTTT. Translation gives CASSLWRGAQHF.

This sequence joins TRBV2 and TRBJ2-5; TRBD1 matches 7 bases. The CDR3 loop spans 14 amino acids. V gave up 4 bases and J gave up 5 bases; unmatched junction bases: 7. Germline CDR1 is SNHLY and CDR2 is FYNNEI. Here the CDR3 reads CASSVQGVRETQYF. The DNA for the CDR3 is TGTGCCAGCAGTGTCCAGGGGGTCCGTGAGACCCAGTACTTC.

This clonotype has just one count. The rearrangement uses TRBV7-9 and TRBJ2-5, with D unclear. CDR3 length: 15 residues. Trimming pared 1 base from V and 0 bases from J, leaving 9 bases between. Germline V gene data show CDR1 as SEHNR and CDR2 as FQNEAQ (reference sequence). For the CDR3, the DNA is TGTGCCAGCAGCTTAGAATGGGGATACCAAGAGACCCAGTACTTC. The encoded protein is CASSLEWGYQETQYF.

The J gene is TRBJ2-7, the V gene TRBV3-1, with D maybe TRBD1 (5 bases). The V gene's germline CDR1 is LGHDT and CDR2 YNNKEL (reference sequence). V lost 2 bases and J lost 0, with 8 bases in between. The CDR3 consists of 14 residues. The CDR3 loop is CASSQLGASYEQYF. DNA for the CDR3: TGTGCCAGCAGCCAACTAGGGGCCTCCTACGAGCAGTACTTC.

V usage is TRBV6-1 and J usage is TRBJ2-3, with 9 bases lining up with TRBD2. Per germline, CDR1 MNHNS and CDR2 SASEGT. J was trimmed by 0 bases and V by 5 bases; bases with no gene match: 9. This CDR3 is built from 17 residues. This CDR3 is CASSPLRLAESTDTQYF. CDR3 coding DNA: TGTGCCAGCAGTCCTCTAAGACTAGCGGAGAGCACAGATACGCAGTATTTT.

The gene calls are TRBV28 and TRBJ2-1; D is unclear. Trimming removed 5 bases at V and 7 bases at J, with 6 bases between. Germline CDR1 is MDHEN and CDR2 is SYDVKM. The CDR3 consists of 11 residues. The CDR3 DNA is TGTGCCAGCAGTGAAGGGAATGAGCAGTTCTTC. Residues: CASSEGNEQFF. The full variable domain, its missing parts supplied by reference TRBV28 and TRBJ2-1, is DVKVTQSSRYLVKRTGEKVFLECVQDMDHENMFWYRQDPGLGLRLIYFSYDVKMKEKGDIPEGYSVSREKKERFSLILESASTNQTSMYLCASSEGNEQFFGPGTRLTVL.

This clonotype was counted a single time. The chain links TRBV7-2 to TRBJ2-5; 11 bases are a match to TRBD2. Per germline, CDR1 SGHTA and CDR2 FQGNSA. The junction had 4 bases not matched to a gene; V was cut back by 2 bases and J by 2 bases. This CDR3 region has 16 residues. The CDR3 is CASSLTRLAGQETQYF. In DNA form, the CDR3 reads TGTGCCAGCAGCTTAACGAGACTAGCGGGGCAAGAGACCCAGTACTTC.

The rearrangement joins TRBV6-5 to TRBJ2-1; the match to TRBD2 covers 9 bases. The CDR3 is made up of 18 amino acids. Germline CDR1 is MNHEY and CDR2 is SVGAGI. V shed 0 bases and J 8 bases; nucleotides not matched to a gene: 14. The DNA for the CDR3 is TGTGCCAGCAGTTACTCGTTCCTAGCGGGACCCCAAGGGGATGAGCAGTTCTTC. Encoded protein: CASSYSFLAGPQGDEQFF.

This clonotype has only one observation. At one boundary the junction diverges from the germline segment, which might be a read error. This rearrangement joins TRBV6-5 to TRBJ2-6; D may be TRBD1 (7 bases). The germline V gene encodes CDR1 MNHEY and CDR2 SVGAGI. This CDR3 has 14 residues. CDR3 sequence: CACRGDSGANVLTF. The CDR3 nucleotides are TGTGCCTGCAGGGGGGACTCTGGGGCCAACGTCCTGACTTTC.

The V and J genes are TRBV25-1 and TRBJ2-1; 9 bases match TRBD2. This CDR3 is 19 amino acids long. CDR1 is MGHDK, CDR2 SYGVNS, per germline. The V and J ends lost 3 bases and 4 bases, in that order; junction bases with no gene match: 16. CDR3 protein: CASSDLHQQTSGTYNEQFF. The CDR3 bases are TGTGCCAGCAGTGACCTTCACCAGCAGACTAGCGGCACATACAATGAGCAGTTCTTC.

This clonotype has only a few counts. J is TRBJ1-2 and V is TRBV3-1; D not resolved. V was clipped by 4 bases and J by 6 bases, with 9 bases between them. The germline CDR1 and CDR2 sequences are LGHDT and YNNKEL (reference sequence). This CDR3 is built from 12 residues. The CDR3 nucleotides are TGTGCCAGCAGCCCGGACCGCGATGGCTACACCTTC. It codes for CASSPDRDGYTF. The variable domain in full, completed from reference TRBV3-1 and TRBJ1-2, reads DTAVSQTPKYLVTQMGNDKSIKCEQNLGHDTMYWYKQDSKKFLKIMFSYNNKELIINETVPNRFSPKSPDKAHLNLHINSLELGDSAVYFCASSPDRDGYTFGSGTRLTVV.

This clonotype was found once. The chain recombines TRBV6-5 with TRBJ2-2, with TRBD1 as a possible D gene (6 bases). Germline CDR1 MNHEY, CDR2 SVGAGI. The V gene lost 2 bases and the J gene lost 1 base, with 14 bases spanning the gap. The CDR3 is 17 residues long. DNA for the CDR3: TGTGCCAGCAGTTACACGTCCGCGGACAGGAACACCGGGGAGCTGTTTTTT. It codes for CASSYTSADRNTGELFF.

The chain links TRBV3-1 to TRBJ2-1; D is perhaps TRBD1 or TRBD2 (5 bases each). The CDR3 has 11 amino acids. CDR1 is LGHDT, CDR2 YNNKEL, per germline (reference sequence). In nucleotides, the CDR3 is TGTGCTGCTGAGGGGTACAATGAGCAGTTCTTC. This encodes CAAEGYNEQFF.

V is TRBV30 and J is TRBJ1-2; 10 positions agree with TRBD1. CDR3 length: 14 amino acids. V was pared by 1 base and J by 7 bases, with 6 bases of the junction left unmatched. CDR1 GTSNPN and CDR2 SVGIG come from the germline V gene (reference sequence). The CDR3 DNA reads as TGTGCCTGGAGTGCCGGGACAGGGGTGTTTGGCTACACCTTC. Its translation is CAWSAGTGVFGYTF.

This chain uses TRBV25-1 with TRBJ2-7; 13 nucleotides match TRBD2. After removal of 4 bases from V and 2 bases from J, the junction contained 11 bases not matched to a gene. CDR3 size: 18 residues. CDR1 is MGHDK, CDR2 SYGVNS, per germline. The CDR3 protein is CASSAPLGTSGVTYEQYF. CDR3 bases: TGTGCCAGCAGTGCTCCACTCGGGACTAGCGGGGTAACCTACGAGCAGTACTTC.

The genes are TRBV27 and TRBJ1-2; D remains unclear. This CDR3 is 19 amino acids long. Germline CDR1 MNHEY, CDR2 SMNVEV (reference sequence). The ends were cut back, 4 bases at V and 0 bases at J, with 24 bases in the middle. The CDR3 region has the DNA TGTGCCAGCAGTTCCCGGGAACAGTCTCGAGAGGGCTCTAACTATGGCTACACCTTC. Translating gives CASSSREQSREGSNYGYTF.

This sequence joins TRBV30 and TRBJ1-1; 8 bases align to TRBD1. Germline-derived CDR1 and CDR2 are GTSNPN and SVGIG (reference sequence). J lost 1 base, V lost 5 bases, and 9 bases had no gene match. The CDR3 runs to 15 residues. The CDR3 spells CAWVIVGQGNTEAFF. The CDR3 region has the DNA TGTGCCTGGGTAATCGTTGGACAGGGGAACACTGAAGCTTTCTTT.

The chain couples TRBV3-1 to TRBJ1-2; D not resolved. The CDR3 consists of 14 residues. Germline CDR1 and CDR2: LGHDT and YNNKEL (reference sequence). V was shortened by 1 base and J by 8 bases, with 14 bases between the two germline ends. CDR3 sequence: CASSQGRRVIGYTF. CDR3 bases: TGTGCCAGCAGCCAAGGGCGGCGGGTGATAGGCTACACCTTC.

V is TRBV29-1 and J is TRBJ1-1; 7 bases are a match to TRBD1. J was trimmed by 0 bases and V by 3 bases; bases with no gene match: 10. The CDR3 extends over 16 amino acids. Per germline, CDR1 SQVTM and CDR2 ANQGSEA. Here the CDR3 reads CSVEGDRAGLNTEAFF. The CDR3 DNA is TGCAGCGTTGAGGGCGACAGGGCTGGATTGAACACTGAAGCTTTCTTT. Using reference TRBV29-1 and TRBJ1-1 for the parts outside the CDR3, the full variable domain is SAVISQKPSRDICQRGTSLTIQCQVDSQVTMMFWYRQQPGQSLTLIATANQGSEATYESGFVIDKFPISRPNLTFSTLTVSNMSPEDSSIYLCSVEGDRAGLNTEAFFGQGTRLTVV.